These 28 T cell receptor beta chains were all obtained from the same sample, sequenced in a study of T cell changes during pregnancy in multiple sclerosis. TCRdb's table, derived via immunoSEQ multiplex PCR, lists solely in-frame clones and lacks some. This table has roughly 22,000 clones, approximately 90% appearing once. The sequenced sample was CD4+ T cells from peripheral blood mononuclear cells, obtained after pregnancy. The receptors derive from a female donor in good health, enrolled as a control in a pregnancy study.

The chain recombines TRBV7-3 with TRBJ1-1, with a weak D call TRBD1 (6 bases). The germline V and J ends were trimmed by 2 bases and 3 bases, with 7 bases remaining between them. The CDR3 has 13 residues. CDR1 SGHTA and CDR2 FQGTGA come from the germline V gene. DNA for the CDR3: TGTGCCAGCAGCTTATACAGGGACACTGAAGCTTTCTTT. Amino acid sequence: CASSLYRDTEAFF.

The V gene is TRBV28, the J gene TRBJ1-4, with 8 bases that match TRBD1. The germline V gene encodes CDR1 MDHEN and CDR2 SYDVKM. This CDR3 contains 16 residues. Unmatched junction bases numbered 8, after V lost 6 bases and J lost 2 bases. The CDR3 is CASRAQTGVTNEKLFF. DNA of the CDR3: TGTGCCAGCAGGGCCCAGACAGGGGTCACTAATGAAAAACTGTTTTTT.

This rearrangement joins TRBV11-2 to TRBJ2-3; 8 bases align to TRBD2. This CDR3 is 16 amino acids long. The germline V gene encodes CDR1 SGHAT and CDR2 FQNNGV. V lost 3 bases to trimming and J lost 3 bases; unmatched junction nucleotides: 8. The DNA for the CDR3 is TGTGCCAGCAGCTTCGGAGCGGGGGAAAATACAGATACGCAGTATTTT. Its protein is CASSFGAGENTDTQYF.

The rearrangement joins TRBV6-5 to TRBJ1-2; 10 nucleotides agree with TRBD1. V lost 6 bases, J lost 4 bases, and 5 bases stayed unmatched. Germline V gives CDR1 MNHEY, CDR2 SVGAGI. The CDR3 is made up of 14 amino acids. In DNA form, the CDR3 reads TGTGCCAGCAGGTCCTGGACAGGGGGCTATGGCTACACCTTC. Protein sequence: CASRSWTGGYGYTF.

The chain carries TRBV27 and TRBJ2-3; 7 bases are a match to TRBD2. Looked up from germline, CDR1 is MNHEY and CDR2 is SMNVEV (reference sequence). V was clipped by 3 bases and J by 9 bases; unmatched bases: 9. CDR3 length: 14 residues. CDR3 coding DNA: TGTGCCAGCAGTTTTTCCCTGAGCGGGGCCACGCAGTATTTT. Translating gives CASSFSLSGATQYF.

The V call is TRBV7-9, the J call TRBJ2-3; D possibly corresponds to TRBD1 (6 bases). The germline V gene encodes CDR1 SEHNR and CDR2 FQNEAQ (reference sequence). The CDR3 runs 15 residues. V was cut by 3 bases and J by 1 base, with 11 bases left in between. Here the CDR3 DNA reads TGTGCCAGCAGCTTCGCCGAGGGGGGCACAGATACGCAGTATTTT. Amino acids: CASSFAEGGTDTQYF.

This clone has a handful of counts. The J gene is TRBJ2-6, the V gene TRBV5-1, with 7 bases aligning to TRBD1. This CDR3 contains 14 residues. Germline V lookup: CDR1 SGHRS, CDR2 YFSETQ. The J segment lost 8 bases and the V segment lost 1 base, leaving 3 bases of the junction unmatched. The CDR3 DNA reads as TGCGCCAGCAGCTTGACAGGGGAGACCAACGTCCTGACTTTC. Its translation is CASSLTGETNVLTF.

This clone was detected only once. The chain links TRBV7-3 to TRBJ2-7, with 10 bases identical to TRBD2. J lost 5 bases, V lost 0 bases, and 10 bases had no gene match. Germline V CDR1 and CDR2: SGHTA, FQGTGA. The CDR3 length is 17 residues. The CDR3 nucleotides are TGTGCCAGCAGCTTAACGGGGACTAGCGACTTAAAAAACGAGCAGTACTTC. It encodes CASSLTGTSDLKNEQYF.

The rearrangement links TRBV12-5 to TRBJ2-5, with D perhaps matching TRBD2 (6 bases). Germline CDR1 is LGHNT and CDR2 is FRNRAP. CDR3 length: 15 amino acids. Trimming pared 1 base from V and 4 bases from J, leaving 13 bases between. This CDR3 reads CASGLGLANGETQYF. Here the CDR3 DNA reads TGTGCTAGTGGTTTGGGGCTAGCGAATGGAGAGACCCAGTACTTC.

V is TRBV6-5 and J is TRBJ2-1; D perhaps matches TRBD2 (6 bases). The germline V gene has CDR1 MNHEY and CDR2 SVGAGI. V was pared by 6 bases and J by 9 bases, with 12 bases between. The CDR3 covers 12 residues. The CDR3 bases are TGTGCCAGCAGGGAGGGAGTGGGTGAGCAGTTCTTC. Its protein is CASREGVGEQFF.

The CDR3 loop is CATSRGGSAQFF. The CDR3 DNA sequence: TGTGCCACCAGCAGAGGCGGGAGTGCGCAGTTCTTC. The chain recombines TRBV15 with TRBJ2-1, with 7 bases that match TRBD2. This CDR3 is 12 amino acids long. The germline V gene has CDR1 LNHNV and CDR2 YYDKDF (reference sequence). The trim removed 1 base at V and 12 bases at J, leaving 3 bases unmatched.

This clone was detected a few times. The DNA of the CDR3 is TGTGCCAGCAGTGATTGGACTAGCTCCTACGAGCAGTACTTC. Encoded protein: CASSDWTSSYEQYF. The V and J genes are TRBV2 and TRBJ2-7, with 7 bases aligning to TRBD2. The CDR3 length is 14 residues. The ends lost 3 bases at V and 0 bases at J; junction bases unmatched: 2. The germline CDR1 and CDR2 sequences are SNHLY and FYNNEI.

The chain has TRBV18 and TRBJ1-2, with D uncertain. Germline V gene data show CDR1 as KGHSH and CDR2 as LQKENI. Trimming stripped 1 base from V and 3 bases from J, with 12 bases between. There are 15 residues in the CDR3. DNA of the CDR3: TGTGCCAGCTCACCACGGAGCGACGGGGACTATGGCTACACCTTC. Amino acid sequence: CASSPRSDGDYGYTF.

The CDR3 DNA reads TGCGCCAGCAGCCAAGACTACCGGACAGACTTCTCCTACGAGCAGTACTTC. Translating gives CASSQDYRTDFSYEQYF. This chain uses TRBV4-3 with TRBJ2-7, with D possibly matching TRBD1 (6 bases). V was pared by 0 bases and J by 0 bases, with 15 bases between. CDR3 size: 17 residues. CDR1 LGHNA and CDR2 YSLEER come from the germline V gene.

The chain links TRBV27 to TRBJ1-5; a possible D gene is TRBD1 (5 bases). Germline V gives CDR1 MNHEY, CDR2 SMNVEV (reference sequence). Trimming left V 5 bases short and J 4 bases short, with 9 bases between. This CDR3 is built from 13 residues. The CDR3 DNA follows: TGTGCCAGCAGTAAGACAGAGAATCAGCCCCAGCATTTT. Translating gives CASSKTENQPQHF.

The chain couples TRBV7-8 to TRBJ2-1; 12 bases map to TRBD2. Germline CDR1 is SGHVS and CDR2 is FQNEAQ. CDR3 length: 16 residues. V shed 5 bases and J 5 bases; nucleotides not matched to a gene: 7. CDR3 residues: CASSQFTSGRNNEQFF. CDR3 coding DNA: TGTGCCAGCAGCCAGTTCACTAGCGGGAGGAACAATGAGCAGTTCTTC.

Here the CDR3 DNA reads TGTGCCAGCACCGACAGGTTCTATGGCTACACCTTC. This sequence encodes CASTDRFYGYTF. V and J are TRBV6-6 and TRBJ1-2; tentative D call: TRBD1 (6 bases). Germline V gene data show CDR1 as MNHNY and CDR2 as SVGAGI (reference sequence). The V end was cut by 7 bases, the J end by 4 bases, with 10 bases between. CDR3 length: 12 amino acids.

The gene calls are TRBV5-8 and TRBJ2-3, with TRBD2 as a possible D gene (5 bases). Germline CDR1 SGHTS, CDR2 YDEGEE. The CDR3 consists of 16 residues. V was clipped by 6 bases and J by 0 bases, with 17 bases between them. DNA of the CDR3: TGTGCCAGCATCCTTATGAGAGCGGCTAGCACAGATACGCAGTATTTT. This codes for CASILMRAASTDTQYF.

CDR3 residues: CASSQAPRGTDTQYF. The CDR3 nucleotides read TGTGCCAGCAGCCAAGCTCCCAGGGGCACAGATACGCAGTATTTT. This chain links TRBV4-2 with TRBJ2-3; tentatively, D is TRBD1 (5 bases). CDR3 length: 15 residues. The V end lost 1 base, the J end lost 1 base, and 9 bases lay between the germline ends. Per the germline V gene, CDR1 is LGHNA and CDR2 is YNFKEQ.

A single count supports this clone. An end of the junction does not agree with germline; a read error may underlie this. The rearrangement joins TRBV7-7 to TRBJ2-3; 9 bases align to TRBD2. CDR3 length: 15 amino acids. From germline, CDR1 is SSHAT and CDR2 FNYEAQ (reference sequence). This CDR3 reads CASSLGGTSRDTQYF. As DNA, the CDR3 is TGTGCTAGCAGCTTGGGGGGGACTAGCCGAGATACGCAGTATTTT.

This chain joins TRBV2 and TRBJ2-3; no reliable D call. Germline lookup yields CDR1 SNHLY and CDR2 FYNNEI. V lost 4 bases and J 4 bases, leaving 12 bases between the germline ends. CDR3 size: 14 residues. The CDR3 region has the DNA TGTGCCAGCAGTGTTTCACTATTATCAGATACGCAGTATTTT. Its protein product is CASSVSLLSDTQYF.

This clone has only one observation. The chain combines TRBV7-3 with TRBJ2-1, with TRBD2 matching 13 bases. Trimming cost V 5 bases and J 2 bases; bases outside gene matches: 0. CDR1 is SGHTA, CDR2 FQGTGA, per germline. The CDR3 covers 15 residues. The CDR3 nucleotides are TGTGCCAGCAGCACTAGCGGGGGGGCCTACAATGAGCAGTTCTTC. Protein sequence: CASSTSGGAYNEQFF.

The V call is TRBV6-5, the J call TRBJ2-7, with 8 bases identical to TRBD2. Per the germline V gene, CDR1 is MNHEY and CDR2 is SVGAGI. V trimming: 7 bases; J trimming: 4 bases; junction bases outside the gene matches: 6. This CDR3 comprises 13 residues. The CDR3 sequence: CASTDGGAYEQYF. The CDR3 nucleotides read TGTGCCAGCACGGACGGGGGGGCATACGAGCAGTACTTC.

The chain is built from TRBV10-3 and TRBJ2-1, with TRBD1 as a possible D gene (6 bases). CDR3 length: 12 amino acids. The germline V and J ends were trimmed by 6 bases and 8 bases, with 11 bases remaining between them. Germline CDR1 ENHRY, CDR2 SYGVKD. For the CDR3, the DNA is TGTGCCATCAGCACAGGGTATGATGAGCAGTTCTTC. Amino acid sequence: CAISTGYDEQFF.

The V call is TRBV6-5, the J call TRBJ2-1, with D perhaps TRBD2 (5 bases). CDR1 is MNHEY, CDR2 SVGAGI, per germline. The CDR3 contains 14 residues. V was shortened by 7 bases and J by 5 bases, with 15 bases between the two germline ends. The chain's CDR3 is CASKGTLGDNEQFF. The CDR3 bases are TGTGCCAGCAAGGGAACGTTGGGAGACAATGAGCAGTTCTTC.

The chain couples TRBV6-5 to TRBJ1-2, with TRBD1 identical over 9 bases. V gave up 0 bases and J gave up 5 bases; unmatched junction bases: 7. Germline lookup yields CDR1 MNHEY and CDR2 SVGAGI. The CDR3 sequence is 16 residues long. The CDR3 DNA reads as TGTGCCAGCAGTTACTCCTCGTCGACAGGGGGGTATGGCTACACCTTC. Translation gives CASSYSSSTGGYGYTF.

J is TRBJ2-1 and V is TRBV28; TRBD2 is a possible D gene (6 bases). The CDR3 runs 14 residues. CDR1 and CDR2 from the germline V gene are MDHEN and SYDVKM. V was shortened by 10 bases and J by 0 bases, with 13 bases between the two germline ends. Written as DNA, the CDR3 is TGTGCCACAACGGACTATGGCTCCTACAATGAGCAGTTCTTC. Translating gives CATTDYGSYNEQFF.

The chain is built from TRBV5-1 and TRBJ2-2; D not resolved. Germline V lookup: CDR1 SGHRS, CDR2 YFSETQ. V lost 2 bases and J 1 base, leaving 6 bases between the germline ends. The CDR3 extends over 14 amino acids. CDR3 in amino acids: CASSFSGNTGELFF. As DNA, the CDR3 is TGCGCCAGCAGCTTTTCCGGGAACACCGGGGAGCTGTTTTTT.